This T cell receptor (beta chain) was documented in a study of T cells in localized non-small cell lung cancer (dated by TCRdb to about 2020). Study-level background: Comparing tumors with uninvolved tumor-adjacent lungs, the study looked at the T cell repertoires of 200 to 250 patients with early-stage NSCLC. The cohort comprised 236 treatment-naïve NSCLC patients with resected, localized lung tumors. A mean age of approximately 66 years was recorded for the NSCLC patients, of whom under 150 were male and more than 85 were female. Overall study results and their limits: Uninvolved tumor-adjacent lung showed the highest T cell clonality, higher than tumor, which suggests more focused antigenic responses in the uninvolved tumor-adjacent lung. Higher blood T cell density associated with longer overall survival, while higher adjacent-lung clonality associated with shorter survival. Because multi-region sequencing of the tumors was not done, intratumor heterogeneity could not be ruled out. Of the top 100 tumor clones, a median of roughly 57 were detected in paired uninvolved adjacent lung; some 28 were also among that lung's top 100. Since the design was exploratory, TCR variables were selected using unadjusted p-values with no false-discovery rate correction.

At diagnosis, peripheral blood, uninvolved tumor-adjacent lung and tumor were collected and were preserved as a mix of fresh-frozen and FFPE material. Blood samples were analyzed as peripheral blood mononuclear cells for TCR repertoire profiling. TCR beta CDR3 regions were sequenced from DNA using the immunoSEQ Assay. In the original analysis: T cell density was computed as TCR beta template counts normalized to usable DNA estimated by amplifying housekeeping genes. The preseqR package was used to estimate richness by extrapolating to 400,000 templates for PBMC samples and to 120,000 templates for tissue samples. Clonality was calculated as one minus Pielou's evenness. To identify tissue-enriched TCRs, differential abundance testing was run on productive amino-acid clonotypes with a minimum total count of 5 and an alpha of 0.1. Repertoire overlap between compartments was quantified with the Jaccard Index and Morisita Overlap Index. GLIPH grouped TCR beta CDR3s together with public tetramer-defined viral CDR3s, and a viral motif had to include at least three viral sequences and also show V-gene enrichment. This is the immuneACCESS table as TCRdb keeps it, with only in-frame sequences that have V and J called. A part of the clones is gone; compared with another copy, unresolved V genes explain less than half, and the rest is unexplained. The D gene and trimming were derived from the DNA, and the V and J assignments and clone size from that table. The sample includes roughly 35,000 clones, with approximately 92% observed a single time. The ten largest account for roughly 6.9% of the sample.

About this clone itself: Its antigen remains undetermined. No much larger clonotype is one base removed from it; base qualities were not supplied.

Measured from the cysteine to the phenylalanine, the CDR3 is 13 residues long. The CDR3 DNA has 39 bases and is translated from base 1. Taken from the germline V gene (reference sequence), the CDR1 and CDR2 loops are LNHDA and SQIVND. Trimming costs V 2 bases and J 9 bases, and their ends lie 11 bases apart. The source material was peripheral blood, sampled before any cancer treatment. This clonotype was obtained from a female donor at least 60 years old with stage I lung adenocarcinoma. This receptor chain uses TRBV19 and TRBJ2-1; the D gene is perhaps TRBD1, on 6 matching bases. The base sequence is TGTGCCAGTAGTATATACAGGGTTGGTGAGCAGTTCTTC. It is translated as CASSIYRVGEQFF.